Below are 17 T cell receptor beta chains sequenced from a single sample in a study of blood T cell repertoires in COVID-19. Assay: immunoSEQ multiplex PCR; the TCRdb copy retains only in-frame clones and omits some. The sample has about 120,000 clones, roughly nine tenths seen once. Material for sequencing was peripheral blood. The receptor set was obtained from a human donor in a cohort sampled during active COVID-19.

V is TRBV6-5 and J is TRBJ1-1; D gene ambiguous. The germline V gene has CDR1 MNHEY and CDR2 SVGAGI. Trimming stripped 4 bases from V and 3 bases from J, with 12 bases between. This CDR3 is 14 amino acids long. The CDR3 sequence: CASSSGNSDTEAFF. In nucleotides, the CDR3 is TGTGCCAGCAGTTCCGGGAACAGTGACACTGAAGCTTTCTTT.

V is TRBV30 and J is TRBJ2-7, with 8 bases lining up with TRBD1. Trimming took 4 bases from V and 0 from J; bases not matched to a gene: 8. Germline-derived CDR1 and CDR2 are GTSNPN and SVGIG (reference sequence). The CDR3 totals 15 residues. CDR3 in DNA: TGTGCCTGGAATACCGGGACAGGCTACTCCTACGAGCAGTACTTC. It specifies CAWNTGTGYSYEQYF.

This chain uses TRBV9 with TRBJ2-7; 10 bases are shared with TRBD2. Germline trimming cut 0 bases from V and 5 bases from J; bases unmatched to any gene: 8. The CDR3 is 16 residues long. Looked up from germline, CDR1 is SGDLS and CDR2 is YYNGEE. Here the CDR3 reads CASSVAPSGRPDEQYF. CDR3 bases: TGTGCCAGCAGCGTAGCCCCTAGCGGGAGACCGGACGAGCAGTACTTC.

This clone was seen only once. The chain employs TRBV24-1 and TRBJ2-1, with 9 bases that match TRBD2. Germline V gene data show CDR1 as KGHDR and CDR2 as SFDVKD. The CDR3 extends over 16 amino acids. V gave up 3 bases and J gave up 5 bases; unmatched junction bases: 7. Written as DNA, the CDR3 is TGTGCCACCAGTGATCCTGTAGCGGGAGCTAACAATGAGCAGTTCTTC. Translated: CATSDPVAGANNEQFF.

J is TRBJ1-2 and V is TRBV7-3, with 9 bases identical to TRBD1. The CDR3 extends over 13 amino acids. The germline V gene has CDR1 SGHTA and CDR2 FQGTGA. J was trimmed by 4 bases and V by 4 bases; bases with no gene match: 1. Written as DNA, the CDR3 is TGTGCCAGCAGCTCGACAGGGGGCTATGGCTACACCTTC. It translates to CASSSTGGYGYTF.

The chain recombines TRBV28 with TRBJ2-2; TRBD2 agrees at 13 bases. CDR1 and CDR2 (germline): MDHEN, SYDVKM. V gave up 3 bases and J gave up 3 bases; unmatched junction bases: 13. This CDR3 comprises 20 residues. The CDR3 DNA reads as TGTGCCAGCAGTTTGTCCCCTCCCCGGACTAGCGGGAGTTACACCGGGGAGCTGTTTTTT. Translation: CASSLSPPRTSGSYTGELFF.

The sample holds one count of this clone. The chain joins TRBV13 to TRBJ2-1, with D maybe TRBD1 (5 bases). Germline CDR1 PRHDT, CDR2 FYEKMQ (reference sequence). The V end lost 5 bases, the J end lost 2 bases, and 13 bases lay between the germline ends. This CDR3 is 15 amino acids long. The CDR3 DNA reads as TGTGCCAGCAGCCCGACCTCAGGGCCCTACAATGAGCAGTTCTTC. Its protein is CASSPTSGPYNEQFF.

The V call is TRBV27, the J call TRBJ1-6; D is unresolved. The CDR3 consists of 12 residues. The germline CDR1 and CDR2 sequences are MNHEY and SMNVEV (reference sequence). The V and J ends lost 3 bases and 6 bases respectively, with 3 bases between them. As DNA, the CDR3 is TGTGCCAGCAGTTTTAGTAATTCACCCCTCCACTTT. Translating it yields CASSFSNSPLHF.

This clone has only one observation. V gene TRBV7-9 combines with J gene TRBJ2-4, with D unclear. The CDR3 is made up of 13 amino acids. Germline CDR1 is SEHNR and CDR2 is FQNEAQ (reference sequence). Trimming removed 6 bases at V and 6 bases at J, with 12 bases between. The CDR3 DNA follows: TGTGCCAGCAGTTCGGAGACGGGAAACATTCAGTACTTC. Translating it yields CASSSETGNIQYF.

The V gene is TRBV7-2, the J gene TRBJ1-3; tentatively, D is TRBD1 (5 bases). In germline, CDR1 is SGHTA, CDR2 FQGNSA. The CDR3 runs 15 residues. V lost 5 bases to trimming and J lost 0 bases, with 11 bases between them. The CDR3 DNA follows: TGTGCCAGCAGCGTAACAGGTTACTCTGGAAACACCATATATTTT. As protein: CASSVTGYSGNTIYF.

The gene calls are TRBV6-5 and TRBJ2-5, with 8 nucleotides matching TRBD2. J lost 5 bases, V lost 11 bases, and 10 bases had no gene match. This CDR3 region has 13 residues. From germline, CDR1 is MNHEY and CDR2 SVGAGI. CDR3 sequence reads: CAGTGGHGETQYF. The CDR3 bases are TGTGCCGGGACGGGAGGGCATGGGGAGACCCAGTACTTC.

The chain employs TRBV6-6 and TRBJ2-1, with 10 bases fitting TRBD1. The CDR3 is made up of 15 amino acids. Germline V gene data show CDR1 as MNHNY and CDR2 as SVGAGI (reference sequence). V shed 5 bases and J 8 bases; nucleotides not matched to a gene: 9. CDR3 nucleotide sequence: TGTGCCAGCAGTGACCGACAGGGGGCGCAACATGAGCAGTTCTTC. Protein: CASSDRQGAQHEQFF.

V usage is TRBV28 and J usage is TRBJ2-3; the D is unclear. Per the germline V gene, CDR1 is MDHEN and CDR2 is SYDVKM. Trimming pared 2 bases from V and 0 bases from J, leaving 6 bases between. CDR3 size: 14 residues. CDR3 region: CASSLILSTDTQYF. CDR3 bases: TGTGCCAGCAGTTTAATCCTGAGCACAGATACGCAGTATTTT.

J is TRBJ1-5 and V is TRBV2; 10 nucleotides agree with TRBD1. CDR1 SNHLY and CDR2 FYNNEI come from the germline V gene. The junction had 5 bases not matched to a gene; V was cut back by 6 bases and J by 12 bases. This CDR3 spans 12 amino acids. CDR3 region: CASRWTGGVQHF. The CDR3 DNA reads TGTGCCAGCAGGTGGACAGGGGGGGTCCAGCATTTT.

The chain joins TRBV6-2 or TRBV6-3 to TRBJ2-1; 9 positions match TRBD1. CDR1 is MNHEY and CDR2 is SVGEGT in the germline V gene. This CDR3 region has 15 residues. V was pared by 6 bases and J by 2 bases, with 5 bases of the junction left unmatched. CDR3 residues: CASSLDRGPYNEQFF. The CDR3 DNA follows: TGTGCCAGCAGCTTGGACAGGGGCCCCTACAATGAGCAGTTCTTC.

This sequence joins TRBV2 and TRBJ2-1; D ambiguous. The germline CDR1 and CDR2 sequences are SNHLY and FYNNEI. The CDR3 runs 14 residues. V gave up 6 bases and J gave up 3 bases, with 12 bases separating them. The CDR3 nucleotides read TGTGCCAGCAGAAAATCTCCCGTCTACAATGAGCAGTTCTTC. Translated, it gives CASRKSPVYNEQFF.

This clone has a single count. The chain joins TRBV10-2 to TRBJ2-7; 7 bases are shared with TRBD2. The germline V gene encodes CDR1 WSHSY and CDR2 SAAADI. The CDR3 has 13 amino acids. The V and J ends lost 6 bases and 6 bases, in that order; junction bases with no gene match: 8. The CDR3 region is CASRARVAGEQYF. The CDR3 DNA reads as TGCGCCAGCAGGGCCCGGGTAGCGGGCGAGCAGTACTTC.